Below, one TCR beta chain is given with its context. The antigen is undetermined. The CDR3 totals 16 residues. Germline V CDR1 and CDR2: MNHEY, SMNVEV (reference sequence). V lost 6 bases and J lost 8; bases outside the gene matches: 11. In TCRdb, the reads were re-called with MiXCR into one record per CDR3 protein. The table shows some 500,000 distinct CDR3 sequences, with about 39% occurring only once. This record belongs to a study of T cell repertoires in cytomegalovirus infection. Regarding the study as a whole: Carriers of CMV and the relevant HLA type were discriminated by public TCR beta frequency.

V usage is TRBV27 and J usage is TRBJ2-2; 11 bases are shared with TRBD1. The TCR was taken from a human donor in good health (CMV status not recorded). Some clones in this sample may be carry-over from other donors' samples. This material consisted of cultured PBMCs, taken from culture after CMV antigen stimulation. The CDR3 region is CASRPPGTGGSGELFF. The CDR3 DNA reads as TGTGCCAGCAGACCCCCCGGGACAGGGGGTTCAGGGGAGCTGTTTTTT.